One and the same sample provided the 19 T cell receptor beta chains below, sequenced in a study of T cell responses to AZD1222 COVID-19 vaccine. Assay: immunoSEQ multiplex PCR; the TCRdb copy retains only in-frame clones and omits some. The data show 150,000 to 200,000 clones, with around 93% seen just once and about 9% held by the top ten. This sample comprised peripheral blood, obtained on day 0 of AZD1222 vaccination. These receptors were taken from an adult in good health.

The chain couples TRBV3-1 (or the pseudogene TRBV3-2) to TRBJ1-2; perhaps TRBD1 as D (5 bases). V shed 4 bases and J shed 8 bases, with 20 bases lying between them. Germline CDR1 is LGHDT and CDR2 is YNNKEL (reference sequence). The CDR3 spans 15 residues. The CDR3 nucleotides are TGTGCCAGCAGCCTCATCCAAGGGGCGCCGGGGGGCTACACCTTC. This gives the protein CASSLIQGAPGGYTF.

The V call is TRBV2, the J call TRBJ1-2, with TRBD1 as a possible D gene (6 bases). V lost 9 bases and J lost 8, with 19 bases in between. This CDR3 has 13 amino acids. Germline CDR1 and CDR2: SNHLY and FYNNEI. Here the CDR3 reads CARKTPGAGGYTF. CDR3 nucleotide sequence: TGTGCCAGAAAAACCCCGGGGGCTGGGGGCTACACCTTC.

The V and J genes are TRBV5-6 and TRBJ1-2; the match to TRBD1 covers 9 bases. The ends lost 1 base at V and 5 bases at J; junction bases unmatched: 3. Germline CDR1 is SGHDT and CDR2 is YYEEEE. This CDR3 comprises 14 residues. The CDR3 spells CASSLTGQGYGYTF. CDR3 bases: TGTGCCAGCAGCTTGACCGGACAGGGGTATGGCTACACCTTC. The full variable domain, with the rest looked up from reference TRBV5-6 and TRBJ1-2, is DAGVTQSPTHLIKTRGQQVTLRCSPKSGHDTVSWYQQALGQGPQFIFQYYEEEERQRGNFPDRFSGHQFPNYSSELNVNALLLGDSALYLCASSLTGQGYGYTFGSGTRLTVV.

The genes are TRBV5-1 and TRBJ2-6; TRBD2 is a possible D gene (6 bases). The CDR3 spans 16 residues. CDR1 SGHRS and CDR2 YFSETQ come from the germline V gene. V lost 6 bases to trimming and J lost 0 bases, with 13 bases between them. The DNA for the CDR3 is TGCGCCAGCATCCCCGGGGGACTCTCTGGGGCCAACGTCCTGACTTTC. It is translated as CASIPGGLSGANVLTF.

The chain uses TRBV5-4 and TRBJ2-1, with D unclear. This CDR3 contains 13 residues. Looked up from germline, CDR1 is SGHNT and CDR2 is YYREEE (reference sequence). V was trimmed by 4 bases and J by 8 bases, leaving 13 bases between them. The CDR3 loop is CASSDRTRDEQFF. CDR3 DNA: TGTGCCAGCAGCGATCGTACTCGCGATGAGCAGTTCTTC.

This clone was observed a single time. This chain uses TRBV6-5 with TRBJ2-7, with 7 bases that match TRBD1. The V gene's germline CDR1 is MNHEY and CDR2 SVGAGI. V was pared by 6 bases and J by 2 bases, with 4 bases of the junction left unmatched. This CDR3 is 13 amino acids long. The CDR3, as DNA: TGTGCCAGCAGCCGGACAGGTCCCTACGAGCAGTACTTC. Amino acids: CASSRTGPYEQYF.

The chain employs TRBV6-1 and TRBJ1-5; D gene unclear. Germline lookup yields CDR1 MNHNS and CDR2 SASEGT. The CDR3 contains 18 residues. The germline V and J ends were trimmed by 2 bases and 6 bases, with 23 bases remaining between them. The chain's CDR3 is CASSESTVGVSGSQPQHF. The CDR3 bases are TGTGCCAGCAGTGAATCGACCGTCGGGGTTTCGGGTTCTCAGCCCCAGCATTTT.

The chain recombines TRBV11-3 with TRBJ2-7; D is ambiguous. CDR3 length: 14 amino acids. Trimming pared 1 base from V and 3 bases from J, leaving 10 bases between. Per germline, CDR1 SGHNT and CDR2 YENEEA. The CDR3 protein is CASSLGAANYEQYF. CDR3 nucleotides: TGTGCCAGCAGCTTAGGCGCGGCCAACTACGAGCAGTACTTC.

V is TRBV28 and J is TRBJ2-1; 9 bases map to TRBD2. The CDR3 has 14 residues. CDR1 and CDR2 from the germline V gene are MDHEN and SYDVKM. The V segment lost 4 bases and the J segment 7 bases; nucleotides outside the gene matches: 5. For the CDR3, the DNA is TGTGCCAGCAGTTGGGGACTAGCTTGGAATGAGCAGTTCTTC. It yields the protein CASSWGLAWNEQFF.

In its sample, this clone was seen many times. The chain joins TRBV5-6 to TRBJ1-1; D unresolved. Germline V CDR1 and CDR2: SGHDT, YYEEEE. V lost 4 bases to trimming and J lost 4 bases, with 17 bases between them. The CDR3 is 15 amino acids. This CDR3 reads CASSLSLSQSTEAFF. CDR3 DNA sequence: TGTGCCAGCAGCCTTTCCCTCTCCCAGTCCACTGAAGCTTTCTTT.

The V gene is TRBV6-6, the J gene TRBJ2-7, with D perhaps given as TRBD1 or TRBD2 (6 bases each). V was clipped by 2 bases and J by 6 bases, with 11 bases between them. Germline V gives CDR1 MNHNY, CDR2 SVGAGI (reference sequence). The CDR3 contains 13 residues. The CDR3 loop is CASSYNKGGEQYF. CDR3 DNA: TGTGCCAGCAGTTACAATAAGGGGGGCGAGCAGTACTTC.

The rearrangement joins TRBV6-5 to TRBJ2-2, with TRBD2 as a possible D gene (5 bases). Trimming pared 7 bases from V and 6 bases from J, leaving 15 bases between. The CDR3 contains 14 residues. Looked up from germline, CDR1 is MNHEY and CDR2 is SVGAGI. CDR3 protein: CASTSITSSGELFF. The CDR3 nucleotides are TGTGCCAGCACCTCAATTACTAGTTCCGGGGAGCTGTTTTTT.

V and J are TRBV27 and TRBJ1-6; possibly TRBD1 for D (6 bases). CDR3 length: 13 amino acids. CDR1 is MNHEY and CDR2 is SMNVEV in the germline V gene (reference sequence). Trimming stripped 8 bases from V and 10 bases from J, with 15 bases between. The DNA of the CDR3 is TGTGCCAGCGCGGCGGGGGCTTGGTCACCCCTCCACTTT. Its protein is CASAAGAWSPLHF.

The chain couples TRBV12-3 or TRBV12-4 to TRBJ1-1, with D possibly TRBD1 on 5 matching bases. The CDR3 runs to 13 residues. Trimming took 6 bases from V and 1 from J, leaving 9 bases between them. The CDR3 coding sequence is TGTGCCAGCAGCGACAGCGGGAACACTGAAGCTTTCTTT. This translates into CASSDSGNTEAFF.

This clone was seen more than once but under ten times. The rearrangement uses TRBV12-5 and TRBJ2-5; 12 nucleotides line up with TRBD1. The CDR3 extends over 15 amino acids. From germline, CDR1 is LGHNT and CDR2 FRNRAP. Trimming took 6 bases from V and 4 from J; bases not matched to a gene: 6. The CDR3 loop reads CASGPGTGGSETQYF. The DNA of the CDR3 is TGTGCTAGTGGACCGGGGACAGGGGGCTCAGAGACCCAGTACTTC.

This clone was seen a handful of times. The V call is TRBV10-1, the J call TRBJ2-5; D remains ambiguous. This CDR3 has 14 amino acids. With 6 bases removed from V and 5 bases from J, the gap between germline ends came to 16 bases. Looked up from germline, CDR1 is WNHNN and CDR2 is SYGVQD (reference sequence). The CDR3 coding sequence is TGCGCCAGCAGCAACACCTTTGGATCCGAGACCCAGTACTTC. Its protein product is CASSNTFGSETQYF.

The chain employs TRBV27 and TRBJ2-7; 8 bases agree with TRBD2. V shed 6 bases and J 2 bases; nucleotides not matched to a gene: 9. This CDR3 is 15 amino acids long. Germline loops: CDR1 MNHEY, CDR2 SMNVEV (reference sequence). The CDR3 sequence is CASRRGGGLAYEQYF. CDR3 DNA: TGTGCCAGCAGGCGAGGTGGGGGACTAGCCTACGAGCAGTACTTC.

The chain is built from TRBV7-9 and TRBJ2-4; either TRBD1 or TRBD2 may fit D (6 bases each). V was pared by 5 bases and J by 1 base, with 15 bases between. This CDR3 is 16 amino acids long. The germline V gene encodes CDR1 SEHNR and CDR2 FQNEAQ (reference sequence). The CDR3 loop reads CASSLQGGLAKNIQYF. The CDR3 DNA sequence: TGTGCCAGCAGCCTACAGGGAGGTTTGGCCAAAAACATTCAGTACTTC.

The rearrangement links TRBV29-1 to TRBJ2-7, with TRBD1 matching over 7 bases. Germline V gene lookup returns CDR1 SQVTM and CDR2 ANQGSEA. The CDR3 spans 12 residues. The ends lost 5 bases at V and 4 bases at J; junction bases unmatched: 5. The CDR3 coding sequence is TGCAGCGTTTTTAGCAGGGGGTACGAGCAGTACTTC. Encoded protein: CSVFSRGYEQYF.